This entry lists 14 T cell receptor beta chains sequenced from one sample in a study of shared clonotypes between healthy human individuals. The repertoire was sequenced with immunoSEQ multiplex PCR; TCRdb's copy has only in-frame clones and lacks some. Among under 200,000 clones listed, about 93% were seen once. The specimen sequenced was naive CD4+ T cells sorted from blood. The subset is: CD45RA+ positively selected. Source of these receptors: a woman in her 30s in good health.

The CDR3 reads CASSSSGRYHEQYF. In nucleotides, the CDR3 is TGTGCCAGCAGTTCCAGCGGGAGGTATCACGAGCAGTACTTC. The J gene is TRBJ2-5, the V gene TRBV28, with 9 bases aligning to TRBD2. The end of the DNA aligns better with TRBJ2-7, so the J call may be wrong. The CDR3 runs to 14 residues. Looked up from germline, CDR1 is MDHEN and CDR2 is SYDVKM.

CDR3 residues: CASSLKQGSGSGTEAFF. Here the CDR3 DNA reads TGTGCCAGCTCACTTAAACAGGGTTCCGGGTCGGGAACTGAAGCTTTCTTT. V gene TRBV18 combines with J gene TRBJ1-1; tentatively, D is TRBD1 (6 bases). V shed 4 bases and J shed 5 bases, with 23 bases lying between them. Germline loops: CDR1 KGHSH, CDR2 LQKENI. The CDR3 contains 17 residues.

This clone has just one count. V and J are TRBV9 and TRBJ2-3; TRBD2 might be the D (5 bases). V lost 0 bases, J lost 2 bases, and 13 bases lay in between. The CDR3 has 16 amino acids. CDR1 is SGDLS and CDR2 is YYNGEE in the germline V gene. The CDR3 sequence: CASSVVGLYITDTQYF. CDR3 DNA sequence: TGTGCCAGCAGCGTAGTTGGACTCTATATCACAGATACGCAGTATTTT.

The chain joins TRBV7-2 to TRBJ1-1; TRBD1 matches 9 bases. The germline V gene encodes CDR1 SGHTA and CDR2 FQGNSA. V gave up 4 bases and J gave up 2 bases; unmatched junction bases: 5. The CDR3 length is 15 residues. The CDR3 protein is CASSSGTGFNTEAFF. CDR3 nucleotides: TGTGCCAGCAGCTCTGGGACAGGGTTTAACACTGAAGCTTTCTTT.

The rearrangement links TRBV18 to TRBJ2-7; possibly TRBD1 for D (5 bases). The CDR3 runs to 15 residues. V was clipped by 1 base and J by 2 bases, with 12 bases between them. Looked up from germline, CDR1 is KGHSH and CDR2 is LQKENI. In nucleotides, the CDR3 is TGTGCCAGCTCACCACAGAACAGGAGACCCTACGAGCAGTACTTC. Protein product: CASSPQNRRPYEQYF. Complete variable domain (other parts from reference TRBV18 and TRBJ2-7): NAGVMQNPRHLVRRRGQEARLRCSPMKGHSHVYWYRQLPEEGLKFMVYLQKENIIDESGMPKERFSAEFPKEGPSILRIQQVVRGDSAAYFCASSPQNRRPYEQYFGPGTRLTVT.

The chain links TRBV28 to TRBJ1-2; 8 nucleotides align to TRBD1. J lost 3 bases, V lost 6 bases, and 9 bases had no gene match. Looked up from germline, CDR1 is MDHEN and CDR2 is SYDVKM. This CDR3 region has 15 residues. CDR3 DNA sequence: TGTGCCAGCAGCCGGACCGGGACAGGTGACTATGGCTACACCTTC. Protein sequence: CASSRTGTGDYGYTF.

This chain links TRBV4-1 with TRBJ2-5; 8 bases align to TRBD2. CDR1 and CDR2 from the germline V gene are MGHRA and YSYEKL. The CDR3 covers 15 residues. V dropped 2 bases and J dropped 4; count of bases not matched to a gene: 6. The CDR3 reads CASSQPAGGRETQYF. The CDR3 DNA reads as TGCGCCAGCAGCCAACCGGCGGGAGGCCGAGAGACCCAGTACTTC.

V gene TRBV4-1 combines with J gene TRBJ2-7; 7 nucleotides agree with TRBD1. This CDR3 contains 16 residues. V lost 4 bases to trimming and J lost 7 bases; unmatched junction nucleotides: 16. CDR1 MGHRA and CDR2 YSYEKL come from the germline V gene. CDR3 in amino acids: CASSRSYQGQAREQYF. The CDR3 DNA follows: TGCGCCAGCAGCCGTAGCTACCAAGGACAGGCACGAGAGCAGTACTTC.

The chain carries TRBV6-6 and TRBJ2-7, with TRBD2 as a possible D gene (6 bases). V was trimmed by 5 bases and J by 2 bases, leaving 16 bases between them. The CDR3 runs 15 residues. CDR1 and CDR2 (germline): MNHNY, SVGAGI (reference sequence). The CDR3 DNA reads TGTGCCAGCAGTGAGACGGGAGCGTTAGCCTACGAGCAGTACTTC. This translates into CASSETGALAYEQYF.

The V and J genes are TRBV29-1 and TRBJ2-5; 14 bases map to TRBD2. The J call may be incorrect, as the DNA end agrees better with TRBJ2-7. CDR1 is SQVTM, CDR2 ANQGSEA, per germline. This CDR3 contains 17 residues. The chain's CDR3 is CSVLTSGRELASYEQYF. For the CDR3, the DNA is TGCAGCGTTTTGACTAGCGGGAGGGAGCTGGCTTCCTACGAGCAGTACTTC.

The gene calls are TRBV6-5 and TRBJ2-3; TRBD2 matches 12 bases. V gave up 5 bases and J gave up 2 bases; unmatched junction bases: 2. The CDR3 spans 15 residues. In germline, CDR1 is MNHEY, CDR2 SVGAGI. CDR3 coding DNA: TGTGCCAGCAGTGGACTAGCGGGATCCACAGATACGCAGTATTTT. Its protein product is CASSGLAGSTDTQYF.

The chain is built from TRBV28 and TRBJ1-1, with a weak D call TRBD1 (5 bases). Germline CDR1 and CDR2: MDHEN and SYDVKM. The V gene lost 6 bases and the J gene lost 1 base, with 12 bases spanning the gap. The CDR3 extends over 14 amino acids. The CDR3, as DNA: TGTGCCAGCAGGTACGGGACTCCGAACACTGAAGCTTTCTTT. Protein: CASRYGTPNTEAFF.

This chain connects TRBV28 to TRBJ2-7, with 7 bases fitting TRBD1. V was pared by 4 bases and J by 2 bases, with 8 bases of the junction left unmatched. Germline V lookup: CDR1 MDHEN, CDR2 SYDVKM. This CDR3 is 15 amino acids long. The CDR3 nucleotides read TGTGCCAGCAGTTCTACCGGGACAGTACCCTACGAGCAGTACTTC. As protein: CASSSTGTVPYEQYF.

V gene TRBV14 combines with J gene TRBJ1-1, with a weak D call TRBD1 (5 bases). The ends were cut back, 4 bases at V and 1 base at J, with 7 bases in the middle. CDR3 length: 13 residues. Per the germline V gene, CDR1 is SGHDN and CDR2 is FVKESK. The DNA of the CDR3 is TGTGCCAGCAGCCTCCAGGGGAACACTGAAGCTTTCTTT. Translation gives CASSLQGNTEAFF.